This T cell receptor beta chain was profiled in a study of CD8+ T cells in alopecia areata. The treatment: oral pan-JAK inhibitor, 5-10 mg twice daily. Isolation of CD4+ and CD8+ T cells from PBMCs was achieved by sorting. CDR1 is SGHNT and CDR2 is YYREEE in the germline V gene (reference sequence). CDR3 length equals 12 residues. The germline V and J ends were trimmed by 4 bases and 7 bases, with 11 bases remaining between them. In each case, RNA was isolated and then reverse transcribed into cDNA as the sequencing template. Generated by immunoSEQ multiplex PCR, the TCRdb table keeps only in-frame clones and is missing some. The sample records more than 90,000 clones, roughly 58% being singletons.

The origin of this receptor is a human donor with alopecia areata. The chain recombines TRBV5-4 with TRBJ1-1; D is uncertain. The material sequenced was CD8+ T cells sorted from blood, taken at week 4, from a patient treated with tofacitinib. CDR3 sequence: CASSLQTNEAFF. The CDR3 DNA follows: TGTGCCAGCAGCCTTCAGACGAATGAAGCTTTCTTT.